The clone carrying this T cell receptor beta chain was detected once. What it binds is not known. The protocol was immunoSEQ multiplex PCR, while the TCRdb copy is restricted to in-frame clones and leaves out a portion. The data show about 88,000 clones, about 90% seen once. This entry is derived from a study of graft-versus-host responses after intestinal transplantation. Across the study: Transplant recipients had multivisceral, liver-intestinal, or isolated intestinal grafts. Recipients uniformly received anti-thymocyte globulin induction, followed by tacrolimus and steroids for roughly 3 years.

Study findings and constraints: Researchers found peak circulating GvH clone levels linked to early post-transplant HvG declines. Present in recipient marrow, GvH clones included some that appeared first in ileum or blood.

J was trimmed by 0 bases and V by 2 bases; bases with no gene match: 5. CDR3 length: 15 residues. CDR1 and CDR2 (germline): SGHNT, YYREEE (reference sequence). This chain uses TRBV5-4 with TRBJ2-7; 7 bases are shared with TRBD1. The clonotype was recovered from a human donor who received an intestinal transplant. Source: unstimulated CD4+ T cells sorted from spleen or lymph node cells, taken before intestinal transplant. As DNA, the CDR3 is TGTGCCAGCAGCTTAGGACAGGAGAGCTCCTACGAGCAGTACTTC. Encoded protein: CASSLGQESSYEQYF.